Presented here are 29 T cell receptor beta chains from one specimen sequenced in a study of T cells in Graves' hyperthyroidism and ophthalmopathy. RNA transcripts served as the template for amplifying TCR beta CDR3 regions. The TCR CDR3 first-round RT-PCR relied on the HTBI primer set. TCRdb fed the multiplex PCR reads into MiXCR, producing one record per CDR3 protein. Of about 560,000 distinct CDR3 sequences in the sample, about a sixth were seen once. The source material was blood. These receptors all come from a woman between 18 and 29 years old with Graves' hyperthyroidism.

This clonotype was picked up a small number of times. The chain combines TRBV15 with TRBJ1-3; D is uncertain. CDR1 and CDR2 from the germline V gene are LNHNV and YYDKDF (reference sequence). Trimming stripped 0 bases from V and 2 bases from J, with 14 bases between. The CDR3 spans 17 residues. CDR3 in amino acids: CATSRELGGGPGNTIYF. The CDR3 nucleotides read TGTGCCACCAGCAGAGAGTTGGGAGGCGGTCCTGGAAACACCATATATTTT. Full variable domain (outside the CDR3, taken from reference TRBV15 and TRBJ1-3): DAMVIQNPRYQVTQFGKPVTLSCSQTLNHNVMYWYQQKSSQAPKLLFHYYDKDFNNEADTPDNFQSRRPNTSFCFLDIRSPGLGDTAMYLCATSRELGGGPGNTIYFGEGSWLTVV.

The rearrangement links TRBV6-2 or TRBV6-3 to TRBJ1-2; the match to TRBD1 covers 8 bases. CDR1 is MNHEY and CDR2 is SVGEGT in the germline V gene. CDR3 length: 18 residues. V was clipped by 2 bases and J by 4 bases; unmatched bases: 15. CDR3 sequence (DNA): TGTGCCAGCAGTTACCCTGAGGTCCGGGACAGGTCTTTCTATGGCTACACCTTC. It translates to CASSYPEVRDRSFYGYTF.

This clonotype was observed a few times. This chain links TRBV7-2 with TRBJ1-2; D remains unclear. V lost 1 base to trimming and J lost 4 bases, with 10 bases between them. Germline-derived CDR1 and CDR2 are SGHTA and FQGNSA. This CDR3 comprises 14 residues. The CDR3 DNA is TGTGCCAGCAGCTTAGAGTGGAGGAGCTATGGCTACACCTTC. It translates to CASSLEWRSYGYTF. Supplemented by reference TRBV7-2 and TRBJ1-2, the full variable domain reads GAGVSQSPSNKVTEKGKDVELRCDPISGHTALYWYRQSLGQGLEFLIYFQGNSAPDKSGLPSDRFSAERTGGSVSTLTIQRTQQEDSAVYLCASSLEWRSYGYTFGSGTRLTVV.

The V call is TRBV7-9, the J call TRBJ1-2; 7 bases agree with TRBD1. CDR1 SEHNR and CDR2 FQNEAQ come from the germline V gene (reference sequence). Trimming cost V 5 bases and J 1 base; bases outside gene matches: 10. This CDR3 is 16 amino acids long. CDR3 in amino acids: CASSRGTVRDNYGYTF. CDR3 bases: TGTGCCAGCAGCCGGGGGACAGTTCGGGATAACTATGGCTACACCTTC. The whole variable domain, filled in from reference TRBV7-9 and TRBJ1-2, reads DTGVSQNPRHKITKRGQNVTFRCDPISEHNRLYWYRQTLGQGPEFLTYFQNEAQLEKSRLLSDRFSAERPKGSFSTLEIQRTEQGDSAMYLCASSRGTVRDNYGYTFGSGTRLTVV.

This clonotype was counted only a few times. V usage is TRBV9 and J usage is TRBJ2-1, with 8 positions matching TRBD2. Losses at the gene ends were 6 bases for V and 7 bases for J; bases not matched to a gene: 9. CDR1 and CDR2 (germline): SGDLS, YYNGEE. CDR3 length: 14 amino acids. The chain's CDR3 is CASNSGDQFNEQFF. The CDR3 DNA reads TGTGCCAGCAATAGCGGGGATCAATTTAATGAGCAGTTCTTC.

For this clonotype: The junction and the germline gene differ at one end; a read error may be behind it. Here the CDR3 DNA reads TGCAGCGTCGATCGGCCTCCCAACTCCTACGATGAGCAGTTCTTC. Translation gives CSVDRPPNSYDEQFF. The chain carries TRBV29-1 and TRBJ2-1; no clear D gene. Germline V lookup: CDR1 SQVTM, CDR2 ANQGSEA. CDR3 length equals 15 residues.

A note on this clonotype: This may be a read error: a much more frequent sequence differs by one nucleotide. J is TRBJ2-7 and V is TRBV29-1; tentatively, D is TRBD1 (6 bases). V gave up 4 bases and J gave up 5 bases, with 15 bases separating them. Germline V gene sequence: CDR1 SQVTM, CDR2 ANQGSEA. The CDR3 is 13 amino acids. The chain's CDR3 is CSVVRGHVNEQYF. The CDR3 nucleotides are TGCAGCGTTGTTCGGGGACACGTCAACGAGCAGTACTTC.

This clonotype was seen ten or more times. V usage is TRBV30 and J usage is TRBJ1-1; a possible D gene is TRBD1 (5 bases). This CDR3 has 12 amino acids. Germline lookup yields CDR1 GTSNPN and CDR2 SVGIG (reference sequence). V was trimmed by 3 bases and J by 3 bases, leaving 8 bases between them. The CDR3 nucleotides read TGTGCCTGGAGGGGGGGGGACACTGAAGCTTTCTTT. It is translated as CAWRGGDTEAFF.

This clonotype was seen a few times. The CDR3 DNA is TGTGCCAGCAGGGCCAGGGGCTTCAGTACAGATACGCAGTATTTT. It encodes CASRARGFSTDTQYF. The chain combines TRBV6-2 or TRBV6-3 with TRBJ2-3, with a tentative D call TRBD1 (6 bases). The CDR3 length is 15 residues. V was shortened by 6 bases and J by 3 bases, with 16 bases between the two germline ends. The germline V gene encodes CDR1 MNHEY and CDR2 SVGEGT.

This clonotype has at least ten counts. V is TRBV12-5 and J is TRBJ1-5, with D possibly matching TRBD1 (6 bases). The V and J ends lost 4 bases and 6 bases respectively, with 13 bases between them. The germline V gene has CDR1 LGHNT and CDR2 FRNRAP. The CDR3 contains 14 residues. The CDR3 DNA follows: TGTGCTAGTGGTTCGGGCGGAGGGGGTCAGCCCCAGCATTTT. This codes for CASGSGGGGQPQHF. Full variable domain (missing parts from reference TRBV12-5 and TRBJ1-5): DARVTQTPRHKVTEMGQEVTMRCQPILGHNTVFWYRQTMMQGLELLAYFRNRAPLDDSGMPKDRFSAEMPDATLATLKIQPSEPRDSAVYFCASGSGGGGQPQHFGDGTRLSIL.

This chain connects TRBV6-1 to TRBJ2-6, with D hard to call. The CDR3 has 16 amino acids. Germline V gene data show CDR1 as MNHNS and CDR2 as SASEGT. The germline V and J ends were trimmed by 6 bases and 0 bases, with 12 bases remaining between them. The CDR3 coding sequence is TGTGCCAGCAGCCGCCCTGGGCTCTCTGGGGCCAACGTCCTGACTTTC. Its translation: CASSRPGLSGANVLTF.

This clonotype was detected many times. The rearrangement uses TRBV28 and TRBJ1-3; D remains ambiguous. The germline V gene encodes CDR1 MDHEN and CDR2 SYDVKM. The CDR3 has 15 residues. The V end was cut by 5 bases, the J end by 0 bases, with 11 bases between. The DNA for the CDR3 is TGTGCCAGCAGTCCTGGACTGACCTCTGGAAACACCATATATTTT. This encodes CASSPGLTSGNTIYF.

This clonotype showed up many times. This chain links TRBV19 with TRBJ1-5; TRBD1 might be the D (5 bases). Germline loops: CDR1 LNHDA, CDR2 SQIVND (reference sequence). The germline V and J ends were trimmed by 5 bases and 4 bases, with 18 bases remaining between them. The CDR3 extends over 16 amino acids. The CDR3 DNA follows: TGTGCCAGTAGTCCTAGCAGGGTCATGCTTAATCAGCCCCAGCATTTT. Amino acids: CASSPSRVMLNQPQHF.

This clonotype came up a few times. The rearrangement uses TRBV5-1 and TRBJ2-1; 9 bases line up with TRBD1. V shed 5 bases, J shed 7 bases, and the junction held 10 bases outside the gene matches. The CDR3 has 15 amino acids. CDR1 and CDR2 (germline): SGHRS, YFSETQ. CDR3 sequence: CASRTRQGVGNEQFF. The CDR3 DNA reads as TGCGCCAGCAGAACCCGACAGGGGGTAGGGAATGAGCAGTTCTTC.

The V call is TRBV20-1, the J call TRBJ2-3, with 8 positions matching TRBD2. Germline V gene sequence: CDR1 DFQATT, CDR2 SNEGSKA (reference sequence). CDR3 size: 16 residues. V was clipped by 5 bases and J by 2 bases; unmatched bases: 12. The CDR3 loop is CSAGRIAGRSTDTQYF. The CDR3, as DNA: TGCAGTGCTGGGCGAATAGCGGGGAGATCCACAGATACGCAGTATTTT.

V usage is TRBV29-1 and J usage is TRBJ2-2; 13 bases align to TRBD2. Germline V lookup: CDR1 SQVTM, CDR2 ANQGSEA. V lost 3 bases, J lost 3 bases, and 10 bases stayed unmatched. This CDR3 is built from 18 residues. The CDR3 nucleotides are TGCAGCGTTGAGTTGGTCCGGGGACTAGCGGGACACACCGGGGAGCTGTTTTTT. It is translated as CSVELVRGLAGHTGELFF.

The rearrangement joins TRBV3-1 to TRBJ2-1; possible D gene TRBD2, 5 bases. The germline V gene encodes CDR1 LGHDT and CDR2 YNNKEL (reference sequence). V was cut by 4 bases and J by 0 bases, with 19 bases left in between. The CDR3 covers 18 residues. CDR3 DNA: TGTGCCAGCAGCCCCCCCTGGGAAGCGGTCCACTCCTACAATGAGCAGTTCTTC. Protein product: CASSPPWEAVHSYNEQFF.

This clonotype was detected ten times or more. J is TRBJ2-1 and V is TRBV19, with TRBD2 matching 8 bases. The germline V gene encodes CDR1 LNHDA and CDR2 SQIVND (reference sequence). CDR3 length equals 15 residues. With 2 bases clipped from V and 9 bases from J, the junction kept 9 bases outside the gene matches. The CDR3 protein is CASSIYRGGGGEQFF. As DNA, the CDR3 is TGTGCCAGTAGTATATACCGGGGGGGCGGCGGTGAGCAGTTCTTC. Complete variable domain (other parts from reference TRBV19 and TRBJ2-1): DGGITQSPKYLFRKEGQNVTLSCEQNLNHDAMYWYRQDPGQGLRLIYYSQIVNDFQKGDIAEGYSVSREKKESFPLTVTSAQKNPTAFYLCASSIYRGGGGEQFFGPGTRLTVL.

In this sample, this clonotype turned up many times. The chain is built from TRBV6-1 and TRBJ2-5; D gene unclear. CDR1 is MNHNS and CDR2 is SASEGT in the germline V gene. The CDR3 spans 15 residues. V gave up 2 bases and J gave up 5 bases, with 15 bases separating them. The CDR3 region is CASSERQVEWETQYF. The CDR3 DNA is TGTGCCAGCAGTGAACGGCAGGTGGAGTGGGAGACCCAGTACTTC.

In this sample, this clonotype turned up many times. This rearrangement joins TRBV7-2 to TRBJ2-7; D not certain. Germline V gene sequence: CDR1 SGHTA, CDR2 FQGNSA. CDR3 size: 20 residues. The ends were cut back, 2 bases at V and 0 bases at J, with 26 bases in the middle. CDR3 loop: CASSLRFRKANPLSSYEQYF. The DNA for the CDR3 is TGTGCCAGCAGCTTAAGATTCCGGAAGGCAAATCCCCTCAGCTCCTACGAGCAGTACTTC.

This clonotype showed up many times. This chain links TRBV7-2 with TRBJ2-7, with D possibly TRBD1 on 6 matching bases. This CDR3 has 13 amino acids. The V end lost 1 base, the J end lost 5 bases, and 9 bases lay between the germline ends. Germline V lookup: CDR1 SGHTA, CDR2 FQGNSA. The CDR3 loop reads CASSLVGGDEQYF. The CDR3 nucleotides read TGTGCCAGCAGCTTAGTAGGGGGAGACGAGCAGTACTTC. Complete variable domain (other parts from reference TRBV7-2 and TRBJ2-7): GAGVSQSPSNKVTEKGKDVELRCDPISGHTALYWYRQSLGQGLEFLIYFQGNSAPDKSGLPSDRFSAERTGGSVSTLTIQRTQQEDSAVYLCASSLVGGDEQYFGPGTRLTVT.

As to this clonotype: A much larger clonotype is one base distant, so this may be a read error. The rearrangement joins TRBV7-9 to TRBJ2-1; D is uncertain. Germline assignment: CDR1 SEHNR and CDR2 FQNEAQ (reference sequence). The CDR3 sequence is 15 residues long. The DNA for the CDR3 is TGTGGCAGCAGCTTAGTAGGCTTTTCAGACAATGAGCAGTTCTTC. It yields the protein CGSSLVGFSDNEQFF.

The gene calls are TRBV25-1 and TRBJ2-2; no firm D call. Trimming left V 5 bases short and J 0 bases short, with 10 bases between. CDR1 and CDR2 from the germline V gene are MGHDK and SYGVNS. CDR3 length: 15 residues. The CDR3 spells CASSRVAANTGELFF. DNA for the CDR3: TGTGCCAGCAGTCGGGTGGCGGCGAACACCGGGGAGCTGTTTTTT.

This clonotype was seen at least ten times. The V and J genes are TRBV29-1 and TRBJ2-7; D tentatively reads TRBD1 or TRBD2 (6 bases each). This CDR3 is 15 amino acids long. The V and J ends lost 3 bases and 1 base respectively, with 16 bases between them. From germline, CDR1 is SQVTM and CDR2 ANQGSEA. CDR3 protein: CSVESYRRGSYEQYF. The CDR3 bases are TGCAGCGTTGAGAGTTACCGGAGGGGGTCCTACGAGCAGTACTTC.

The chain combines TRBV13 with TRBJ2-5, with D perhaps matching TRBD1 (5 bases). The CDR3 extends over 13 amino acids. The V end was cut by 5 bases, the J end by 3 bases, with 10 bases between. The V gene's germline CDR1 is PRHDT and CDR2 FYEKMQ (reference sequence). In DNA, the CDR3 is TGTGCCAGCAGCATCGACAGTGAAGAGACCCAGTACTTC. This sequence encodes CASSIDSEETQYF.

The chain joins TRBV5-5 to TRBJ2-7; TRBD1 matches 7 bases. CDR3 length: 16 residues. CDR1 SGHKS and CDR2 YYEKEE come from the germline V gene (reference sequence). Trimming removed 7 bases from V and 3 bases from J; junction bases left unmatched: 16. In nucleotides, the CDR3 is TGTGCCAGCGACCCAGGGGGTTTATCTGTTGGCTACGAGCAGTACTTC. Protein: CASDPGGLSVGYEQYF.

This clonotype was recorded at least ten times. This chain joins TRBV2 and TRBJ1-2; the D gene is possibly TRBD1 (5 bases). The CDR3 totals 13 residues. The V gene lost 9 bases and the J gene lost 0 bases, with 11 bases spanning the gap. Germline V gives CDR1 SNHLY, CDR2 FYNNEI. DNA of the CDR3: TGTGCCAGTGGGACCGAGACTAACTATGGCTACACCTTC. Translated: CASGTETNYGYTF.

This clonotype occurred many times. The CDR3 DNA reads as TGTGCCAGCAGTTGGCCAGGGGGCATGAACACTGAAGCTTTCTTT. Translating gives CASSWPGGMNTEAFF. The rearrangement links TRBV12-3 or TRBV12-4 to TRBJ1-1; TRBD1 aligns across 8 bases. There are 15 residues in the CDR3. V shed 4 bases, J shed 0 bases, and the junction held 4 bases outside the gene matches.

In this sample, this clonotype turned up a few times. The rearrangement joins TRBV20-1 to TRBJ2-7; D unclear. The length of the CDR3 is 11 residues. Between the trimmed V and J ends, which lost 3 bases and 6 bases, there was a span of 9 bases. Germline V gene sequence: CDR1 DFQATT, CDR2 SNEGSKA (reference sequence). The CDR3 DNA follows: TGCAGTGCTAGGCCAGACTCCGAGCAGTACTTC. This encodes CSARPDSEQYF.